The clone carrying this T cell receptor (beta chain) has just one count. Germline V gene lookup returns CDR1 MDHEN and CDR2 SYDVKM. V lost 6 bases and J 5 bases, leaving 16 bases between the germline ends. CDR3 length: 14 amino acids. This record comes from a study of blood T cell repertoires in COVID-19. Repertoires were generated with immunoSEQ multiplex PCR, while TCRdb's copy carries only in-frame clones and drops some. In the table there are around 200,000 clones, approximately 89% of which are singletons. Sequenced input: peripheral blood. This chain uses TRBV28 with TRBJ1-2; tentatively, D is TRBD1 (6 bases). This receptor was taken from a middle-aged man with active or convalescent COVID-19. Here the CDR3 DNA reads TGTGCCAGCAGAACCGACAGGTCCTATTATGGCTACACCTTC. Its protein product is CASRTDRSYYGYTF.